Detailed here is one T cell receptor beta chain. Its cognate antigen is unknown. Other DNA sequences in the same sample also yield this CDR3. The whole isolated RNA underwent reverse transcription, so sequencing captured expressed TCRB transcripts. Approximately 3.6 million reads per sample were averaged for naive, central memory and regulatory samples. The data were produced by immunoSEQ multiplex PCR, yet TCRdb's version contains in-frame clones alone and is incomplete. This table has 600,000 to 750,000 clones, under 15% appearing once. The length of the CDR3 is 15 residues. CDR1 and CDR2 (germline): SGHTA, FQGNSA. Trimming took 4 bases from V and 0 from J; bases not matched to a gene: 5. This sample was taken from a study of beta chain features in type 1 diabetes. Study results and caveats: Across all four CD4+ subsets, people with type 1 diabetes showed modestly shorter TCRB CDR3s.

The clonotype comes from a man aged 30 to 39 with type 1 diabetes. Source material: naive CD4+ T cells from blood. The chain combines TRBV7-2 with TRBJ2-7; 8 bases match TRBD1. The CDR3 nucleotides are TGTGCCAGCAGCTCCCGACAGGGGTCCTCCTACGAGCAGTACTTC. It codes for CASSSRQGSSYEQYF.